This TCR beta chain was recovered during a study of beta chain features in type 1 diabetes. Study-level results: Within each of all four CD4+ subsets, Type 1 diabetes patients had TCRB CDR3s that were moderately but significantly shorter. A greater similarity of naive, central memory and Treg TCRB repertoires was seen among patients than among healthy donors.

Expressed TCRB transcripts were sequenced because the isolated RNA had all been reverse transcribed beforehand. Repertoires were generated with immunoSEQ multiplex PCR, while TCRdb's copy carries only in-frame clones and drops some. The sample holds hundreds of thousands of clones, under 13% seen once. V lost 3 bases to trimming and J lost 6 bases, with 16 bases between them. The CDR3 runs to 15 residues. CDR1 SEHNR and CDR2 FQNEAQ come from the germline V gene (reference sequence). Sorting with CD45RO/CCR7/CD25/CD127/CD95/CD27 yielded naive, central memory, regulatory and stem-like memory CD4+ cells. Sorted cells reached over 95% purity in every population. This clone has just a few counts. Its target is not known.

The sequencing sample was made of naive CD4+ T cells from blood. The TCR comes from a young man with type 1 diabetes. The V and J genes are TRBV7-9 and TRBJ2-3; D is unresolved. For the CDR3, the DNA is TGTGCCAGCAGCTTGTTGCTAGGCGGATTGGATACGCAGTATTTT. It specifies CASSLLLGGLDTQYF. The variable domain in full, with the rest retrieved from reference TRBV7-9 and TRBJ2-3, is DTGVSQNPRHKITKRGQNVTFRCDPISEHNRLYWYRQTLGQGPEFLTYFQNEAQLEKSRLLSDRFSAERPKGSFSTLEIQRTEQGDSAMYLCASSLLLGGLDTQYFGPGTRLTVL.